The source of this T cell receptor beta chain is a study of CD8+ T cells in alopecia areata. Findings and limits, study-wide: Clarity of TCR sharing across patients fell short of that in mice, possibly HLA-related. Resident alphabeta T cells of normal skin are also sequenced in scalp samples. More clonal than normal scalp was lesional scalp, particularly alopecia totalis/universalis.

With respect to this clone: The target antigen is unknown.

cDNA serving as the sequencing template came from extracted, reverse transcribed RNA. The repertoire was sequenced with immunoSEQ multiplex PCR; TCRdb's copy has only in-frame clones and lacks some. Among roughly 130,000 clones, approximately 58% were seen once, and the ten largest hold 4.5%. In alopecia areata patients, both lesional scalp punch biopsies and peripheral blood were collected. Germline values: CDR1 SGHDT, CDR2 YYEEEE. The CDR3 is made up of 15 amino acids. The V gene lost 5 bases and the J gene lost 0 bases, with 15 bases spanning the gap. The sequenced sample was CD4+ T cells sorted from blood, obtained at week 0. The sequence came from a human donor with alopecia areata. The chain uses TRBV5-6 and TRBJ2-7; D perhaps matches TRBD1 (6 bases). CDR3 coding DNA: TGTGCCAGCAGTGCTCAGGGGTCGGGCTCCTACGAGCAGTACTTC. Amino acid sequence: CASSAQGSGSYEQYF.